This T cell receptor (beta chain) is drawn from a study of spatial heterogeneity in lung cancer. This clonotype is labeled medium-sized. The antigen is not known. Within a library made for alpha chains, this beta chain is off target, and its count is uninformative. The time point here: sample taken at primary tumor resection. TCRdb redid the calling of the 5' RACE reads with MiXCR, one entry per CDR3 protein. The sample has about 11,000 distinct CDR3 sequences; approximately 4.7% are singletons. Study observations and caveats: Within tumors, counts of expanded alpha and beta TCRs tracked tumor mutation counts.

Sequenced material: lung tumor tissue, taken at surgery. The TCR sequence derives from a male donor with early-stage non-small cell lung cancer.

The DNA for the CDR3 is TGTGCCACAGCCTACTCCGACAGCTTAAACTATGGCTACACCTTC. The encoded protein is CATAYSDSLNYGYTF. The V gene is TRBV15, the J gene TRBJ1-2; TRBD1 is a possible D gene (5 bases). V was pared by 9 bases and J by 2 bases, with 19 bases between. The CDR3 is 15 residues long. Germline V CDR1 and CDR2: LNHNV, YYDKDF (reference sequence).